The 27 T cell receptor beta chains below come from one sample, sequenced in a study of human T cells and chemical hapten exposure (dated by TCRdb to the early 2020s). Per the publication, the time point label means: patch test 1, 2 weeks after DPC sensitization. The treatment or condition label here, explained by the study, means: therapeutic diphenylcyclopropenone sensitization with weekly scalp DPC. Library preparation was by RACE. Data came from a NextSeq 500. Using fastp trimming at Q25 and MiXCR clonotype assembly, TCRdb reanalyzed the public sequencing data and kept in-frame beta chains. Merged by CDR3 protein, the rows form single entries marked with the most common genes and DNA. The sample records some 79,000 distinct CDR3 sequences, 7% to 8% of which are singletons. The ten largest clones capture roughly 1.5% of the sample. Material: whole blood, obtained in connection with sensitization to the hapten diphenylcyclopropenone (DPC). The origin of the receptors is a young woman with alopecia areata. Some clones in this sample may be carry-over from other donors' samples.

This clonotype has just a few counts. The chain employs TRBV3-1 and TRBJ2-2, with 8 bases fitting TRBD1. There are 16 residues in the CDR3. From germline, CDR1 is LGHDT and CDR2 YNNKEL (reference sequence). The V gene end was trimmed by 6 bases and the J gene end by 6 bases; junction bases not matched to a gene: 12. The DNA of the CDR3 is TGTGCCAGCAGTTCATTCGTCAGGGGGCGCCCCGGGGAGCTGTTTTTT. Its protein product is CASSSFVRGRPGELFF.

This rearrangement joins TRBV12-3 or TRBV12-4 to TRBJ1-1; D not certain. Trimming took 5 bases from V and 11 from J, leaving 15 bases between them. The CDR3 is 12 amino acids. The CDR3 loop is CASSLRAARAFF. The CDR3 DNA reads as TGTGCCAGCAGTCTTAGGGCGGCTAGGGCTTTCTTT.

This clonotype was observed at least ten times. This chain connects TRBV6-4 to TRBJ2-1; D might be TRBD1 (5 bases). The CDR3 has 14 residues. With 5 bases removed from V and 0 bases from J, the gap between germline ends came to 8 bases. Germline loops: CDR1 MRHNA, CDR2 SNTAGT. In nucleotides, the CDR3 is TGTGCCAGCAGTTCGGACAACTCCTACAATGAGCAGTTCTTC. Amino acids: CASSSDNSYNEQFF.

Ten or more counts support this clonotype. The J gene is TRBJ2-7, the V gene TRBV5-6; D is uncertain. Germline CDR1 reads SGHDT; CDR2 reads YYEEEE. The V end was cut by 4 bases, the J end by 0 bases, with 8 bases between. This CDR3 contains 13 residues. CDR3 residues: CASSPFVSYEQYF. The CDR3 DNA follows: TGTGCCAGCAGCCCGTTTGTCTCCTACGAGCAGTACTTC.

As concerns this clonotype: This may be a read error: a much more frequent sequence differs by one nucleotide. The gene calls are TRBV7-9 and TRBJ2-7; TRBD1 agrees at 9 bases. In germline, CDR1 is SEHNR, CDR2 FQNEAQ (reference sequence). CDR3 length: 16 amino acids. The CDR3 DNA is TGTGCCGGCAGCTTAGGCGGGACAGGGTCTGCCTACGAGCAGTACTTC. It is translated as CAGSLGGTGSAYEQYF.

This clonotype has just a few counts. CDR3 residues: CASSFWGGSRRQAQSDYGYTF. CDR3 in DNA: TGTGCCAGCAGTTTCTGGGGTGGTTCCAGGCGACAGGCCCAGTCGGACTATGGCTACACCTTC. The genes are TRBV12-3 or TRBV12-4 and TRBJ1-2; possible D gene TRBD1, 6 bases. V was shortened by 3 bases and J by 3 bases, with 32 bases between the two germline ends. CDR3 size: 21 residues.

This clonotype has ten or more counts. The chain is built from TRBV20-1 and TRBJ1-1; TRBD1 is a possible D gene (5 bases). CDR1 is DFQATT, CDR2 SNEGSKA, per germline (reference sequence). The CDR3 covers 15 residues. Trimming took off 0 bases at V and 0 bases at J, with 11 bases between the two ends. CDR3 in amino acids: CSARDQGLMNTEAFF. CDR3 nucleotides: TGCAGTGCTAGAGACCAGGGACTCATGAACACTGAAGCTTTCTTT.

This clonotype has just a few counts. This chain links TRBV14 with TRBJ1-1, with D uncertain. The ends were cut back, 4 bases at V and 0 bases at J, with 6 bases in the middle. The CDR3 is 13 residues long. CDR1 SGHDN and CDR2 FVKESK come from the germline V gene. The CDR3 DNA sequence: TGTGCCAGCAGCCCGGACTTGAACACTGAAGCTTTCTTT. Its protein is CASSPDLNTEAFF.

A few counts support this clonotype. The V and J genes are TRBV29-1 and TRBJ2-7; no reliable D call. This CDR3 contains 12 residues. Germline V CDR1 and CDR2: SQVTM, ANQGSEA. Trimming pared 3 bases from V and 4 bases from J, leaving 10 bases between. The CDR3: CSVESGLYEQYF. Written as DNA, the CDR3 is TGCAGCGTTGAGTCCGGCCTATACGAGCAGTACTTC.

In this sample, this clonotype turned up many times. J is TRBJ2-3 and V is TRBV20-1; 7 bases line up with TRBD2. This CDR3 region has 15 residues. Germline CDR1 DFQATT, CDR2 SNEGSKA (reference sequence). V dropped 0 bases and J dropped 3; count of bases not matched to a gene: 6. The CDR3 region is CSARDRGVKTDTQYF. In DNA, the CDR3 is TGCAGTGCTAGAGATCGGGGGGTGAAGACAGATACGCAGTATTTT.

The gene calls are TRBV20-1 and TRBJ2-5; 8 bases match TRBD1. Trimming removed 6 bases from V and 5 bases from J; junction bases left unmatched: 17. CDR3 length: 16 amino acids. The germline V gene has CDR1 DFQATT and CDR2 SNEGSKA (reference sequence). The CDR3 coding sequence is TGCAGTGCGGAAAAGCCCGGGACAGGCTACCGTGAGACCCAGTACTTC. Encoded protein: CSAEKPGTGYRETQYF.

This rearrangement joins TRBV7-2 to TRBJ2-3; 12 nucleotides align to TRBD2. J lost 2 bases, V lost 2 bases, and 5 bases had no gene match. CDR3 length equals 17 residues. Germline V gives CDR1 SGHTA, CDR2 FQGNSA. CDR3 amino acids: CASSLRLAGASTDTQYF. CDR3 DNA sequence: TGTGCCAGCAGCTTACGACTAGCGGGGGCCTCCACAGATACGCAGTATTTT.

This clonotype was seen many times. The chain employs TRBV5-1 and TRBJ2-1; the D gene could be TRBD1 or TRBD2 (5 bases each). In germline, CDR1 is SGHRS, CDR2 YFSETQ. The CDR3 is 12 residues long. V was trimmed by 4 bases and J by 8 bases, leaving 10 bases between them. CDR3 nucleotide sequence: TGCGCCAGCAGCATTAGGGACGATGAGCAGTTCTTC. This translates into CASSIRDDEQFF. The full variable domain, in which reference TRBV5-1 and TRBJ2-1 provide the parts outside the CDR3, is KAGVTQTPRYLIKTRGQQVTLSCSPISGHRSVSWYQQTPGQGLQFLFEYFSETQRNKGNFPGRFSGRQFSNSRSEMNVSTLELGDSALYLCASSIRDDEQFFGPGTRLTVL.

To note about this clonotype: Since a much larger clone is just one base distant, this may be a read error. V usage is TRBV2 and J usage is TRBJ1-2; 9 bases are a match to TRBD1. Germline V gene data show CDR1 as SNHLY and CDR2 as FYNNEI. The CDR3 sequence is 16 residues long. The CDR3 DNA reads TGTGCCAGCTGTGAAGCGCGGGGGACAGGGTACTATGGCTACACCTTC. It codes for CASCEARGTGYYGYTF.

Ten or more counts support this clonotype. The chain uses TRBV29-1 and TRBJ1-2; D is undetermined. V was clipped by 3 bases and J by 1 base, with 3 bases between them. The CDR3 totals 11 residues. The germline gives CDR1 SQVTM, CDR2 ANQGSEA. The CDR3 is CSVEGNYGYTF. The CDR3 nucleotides are TGCAGCGTTGAGGGTAACTATGGCTACACCTTC.

This clonotype was counted between two and nine times. The chain links TRBV4-2 to TRBJ1-1; TRBD1 is a possible D gene (5 bases). V lost 3 bases and J lost 0, with 23 bases in between. Looked up from germline, CDR1 is LGHNA and CDR2 is YNFKEQ. The CDR3 loop spans 19 amino acids. For the CDR3, the DNA is TGTGCCAGCAGCCAGTATACTCGTTTACGGGGCGGCATGAACACTGAAGCTTTCTTT. Its translation: CASSQYTRLRGGMNTEAFF.

The genes are TRBV3-1 and TRBJ1-6, with no clear D. Germline-derived CDR1 and CDR2 are LGHDT and YNNKEL (reference sequence). The V gene lost 3 bases and the J gene lost 5 bases, with 23 bases spanning the gap. This CDR3 is built from 19 residues. The CDR3 region has the DNA TGTGCCAGCAGCCAGGCCCCCGGTCGGTTTCAATGGAATAATTCACCCCTCCACTTT. The encoded protein is CASSQAPGRFQWNNSPLHF. Complete variable domain (other parts from reference TRBV3-1 and TRBJ1-6): DTAVSQTPKYLVTQMGNDKSIKCEQNLGHDTMYWYKQDSKKFLKIMFSYNNKELIINETVPNRFSPKSPDKAHLNLHINSLELGDSAVYFCASSQAPGRFQWNNSPLHFGNGTRLTVT.

This clonotype was counted a few times. V and J are TRBV12-5 and TRBJ1-2; the D is unclear. Looked up from germline, CDR1 is LGHNT and CDR2 is FRNRAP. This CDR3 is 17 amino acids long. The germline V and J ends were trimmed by 1 base and 7 bases, with 22 bases remaining between them. The DNA of the CDR3 is TGTGCTAGTGGTTTGGAAAACCCGGGGTGGGGTGGTGTTGGCTACACCTTC. Amino acids: CASGLENPGWGGVGYTF.

This clonotype was seen ten or more times. The genes are TRBV27 and TRBJ2-3; D is ambiguous. Trimming took 8 bases from V and 6 from J, leaving 9 bases between them. The V gene's germline CDR1 is MNHEY and CDR2 SMNVEV (reference sequence). This CDR3 comprises 11 residues. The CDR3 DNA reads as TGTGCCAGCCTTAGTGGGGATACGCAGTATTTT. Amino acid sequence: CASLSGDTQYF.

Many counts were recorded for this clonotype. V usage is TRBV5-1 and J usage is TRBJ2-6, with D hard to call. V lost 0 bases and J 0 bases, leaving 7 bases between the germline ends. The germline V gene encodes CDR1 SGHRS and CDR2 YFSETQ. The CDR3 totals 16 residues. In DNA form, the CDR3 reads TGCGCCAGCAGCTTGGGCGGCCTCTCTGGGGCCAACGTCCTGACTTTC. Translation gives CASSLGGLSGANVLTF.

This clonotype was observed a few times. CDR3 region: CASSFGAANYGYTF. As DNA, the CDR3 is TGTGCCAGCAGTTTCGGGGCTGCTAACTATGGCTACACCTTC. The rearrangement joins TRBV12-3 or TRBV12-4 to TRBJ1-2, with a possible D match to TRBD1 (5 bases). This CDR3 is built from 14 residues. V gave up 3 bases and J gave up 0 bases, with 8 bases separating them.

A single count supports this clonotype. The chain joins TRBV10-3 to TRBJ1-6, with a weak D call TRBD1 (6 bases). Germline V gene sequence: CDR1 ENHRY, CDR2 SYGVKD. The V end was cut by 11 bases, the J end by 11 bases, with 16 bases between. The CDR3 has 12 amino acids. CDR3 region: CAAQGINAPLHF. As DNA, the CDR3 is TGTGCCGCGCAGGGGATAAATGCACCCCTCCACTTT.

Comment on this clonotype: This clone may be a read error of a much larger clone one base away. The gene calls are TRBV12-3 or TRBV12-4 and TRBJ2-1; 7 positions match TRBD2. This CDR3 is built from 14 residues. The J segment lost 2 bases and the V segment lost 10 bases, leaving 8 bases of the junction unmatched. The CDR3, as DNA: TGTGCCAACAACGCGGCGGGGGCCTACAATGAGCAGTTCTTC. The encoded protein is CANNAAGAYNEQFF.

This clonotype was seen at least ten times. The chain employs TRBV2 and TRBJ2-3; no firm D call. Trimming removed 4 bases at V and 1 base at J, with 12 bases between. Germline CDR1 and CDR2: SNHLY and FYNNEI. This CDR3 has 15 residues. CDR3 nucleotide sequence: TGTGCCAGCAGTGGAGCTGGGTTAGGCACAGATACGCAGTATTTT. Protein product: CASSGAGLGTDTQYF.

This clonotype was found many times. The V and J genes are TRBV12-3 or TRBV12-4 and TRBJ1-6; D unclear. The CDR3 contains 13 residues. The V end was cut by 5 bases, the J end by 10 bases, with 12 bases between. The CDR3 region is CASSQTLRSPLHF. CDR3 sequence (DNA): TGTGCCAGCAGTCAAACCCTCAGATCACCCCTCCACTTT.

Of note for this clonotype: This may stem from a read error, because a much larger clone lies one nucleotide away. The chain recombines TRBV29-1 with TRBJ2-1; D is possibly TRBD1 (5 bases). CDR3 length: 12 amino acids. The germline CDR1 and CDR2 sequences are SQVTM and ANQGSEA. Trimming took off 8 bases at V and 7 bases at J, with 15 bases between the two ends. As DNA, the CDR3 is TGCAGCATTCGGCAGGGTATGAATGAGCAGTTCTTC. Protein: CSIRQGMNEQFF.

This clonotype was observed at least ten times. The V and J genes are TRBV3-1 and TRBJ1-1; D perhaps matches TRBD1 (6 bases). CDR1 LGHDT and CDR2 YNNKEL come from the germline V gene (reference sequence). With 4 bases removed from V and 1 base from J, the gap between germline ends came to 16 bases. The CDR3 is 16 amino acids. The CDR3 DNA reads as TGTGCCAGCAGCCCCCAACTAGGACAGAGGAACACTGAAGCTTTCTTT. Translating gives CASSPQLGQRNTEAFF.